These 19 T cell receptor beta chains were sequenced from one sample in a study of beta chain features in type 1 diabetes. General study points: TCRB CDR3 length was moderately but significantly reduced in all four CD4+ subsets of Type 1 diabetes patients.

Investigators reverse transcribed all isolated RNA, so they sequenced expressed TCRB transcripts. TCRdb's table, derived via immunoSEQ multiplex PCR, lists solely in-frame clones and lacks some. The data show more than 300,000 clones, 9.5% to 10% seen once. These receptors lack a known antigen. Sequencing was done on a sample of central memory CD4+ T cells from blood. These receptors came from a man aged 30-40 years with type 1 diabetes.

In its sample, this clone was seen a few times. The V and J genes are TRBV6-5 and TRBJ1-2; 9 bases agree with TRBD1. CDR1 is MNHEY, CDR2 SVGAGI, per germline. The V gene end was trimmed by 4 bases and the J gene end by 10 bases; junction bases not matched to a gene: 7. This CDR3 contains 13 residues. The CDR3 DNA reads TGTGCCAGCAGTTGGGGACAGGGAGGATTCTACACCTTC. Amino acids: CASSWGQGGFYTF.

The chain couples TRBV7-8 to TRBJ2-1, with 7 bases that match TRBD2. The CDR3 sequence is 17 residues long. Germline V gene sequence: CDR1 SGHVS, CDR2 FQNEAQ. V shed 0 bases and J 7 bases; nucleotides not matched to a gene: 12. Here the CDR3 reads CASSLAASGRGVNEQFF. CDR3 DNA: TGTGCCAGCAGCTTAGCGGCTAGCGGACGGGGTGTTAATGAGCAGTTCTTC. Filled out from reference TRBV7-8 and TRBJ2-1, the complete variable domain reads GAGVSQSPRYKVAKRGQDVALRCDPISGHVSLFWYQQALGQGPEFLTYFQNEAQLDKSGLPSDRFFAERPEGSVSTLKIQRTQQEDSAVYLCASSLAASGRGVNEQFFGPGTRLTVL.

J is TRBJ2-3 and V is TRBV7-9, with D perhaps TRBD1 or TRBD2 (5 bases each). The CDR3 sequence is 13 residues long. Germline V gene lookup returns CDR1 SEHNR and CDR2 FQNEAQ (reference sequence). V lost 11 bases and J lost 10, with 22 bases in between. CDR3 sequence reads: CAGGTFFKGSQYF. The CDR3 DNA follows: TGTGCCGGGGGTACTTTCTTTAAGGGGTCGCAGTATTTT.

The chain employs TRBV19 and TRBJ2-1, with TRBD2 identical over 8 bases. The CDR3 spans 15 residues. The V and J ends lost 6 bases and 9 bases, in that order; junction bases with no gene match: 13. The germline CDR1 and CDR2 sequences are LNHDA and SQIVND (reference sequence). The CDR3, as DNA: TGTGCCAGTAGCCAAATAGCGGGAAGGTTCAGTGAGCAGTTCTTC. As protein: CASSQIAGRFSEQFF.

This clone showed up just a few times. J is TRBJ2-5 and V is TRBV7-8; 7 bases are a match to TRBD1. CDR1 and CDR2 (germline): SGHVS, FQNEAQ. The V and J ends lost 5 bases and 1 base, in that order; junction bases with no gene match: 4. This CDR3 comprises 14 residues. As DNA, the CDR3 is TGTGCCAGCAGCACCCGGGACAGCCAAGAGACCCAGTACTTC. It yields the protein CASSTRDSQETQYF. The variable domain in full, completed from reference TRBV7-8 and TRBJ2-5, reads GAGVSQSPRYKVAKRGQDVALRCDPISGHVSLFWYQQALGQGPEFLTYFQNEAQLDKSGLPSDRFFAERPEGSVSTLKIQRTQQEDSAVYLCASSTRDSQETQYFGPGTRLLVL.

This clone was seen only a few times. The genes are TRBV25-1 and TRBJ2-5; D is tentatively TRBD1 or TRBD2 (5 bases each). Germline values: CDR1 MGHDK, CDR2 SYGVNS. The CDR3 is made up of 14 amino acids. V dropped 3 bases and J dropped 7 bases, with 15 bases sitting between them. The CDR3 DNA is TGTGCCAGCAGTGACTTCCGGGGTGGGGGGACCCAGTACTTC. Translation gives CASSDFRGGGTQYF.

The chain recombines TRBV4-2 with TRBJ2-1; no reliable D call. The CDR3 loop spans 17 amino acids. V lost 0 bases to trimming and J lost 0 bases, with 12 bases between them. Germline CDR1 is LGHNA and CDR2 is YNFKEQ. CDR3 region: CASSQDSQASSYNEQFF. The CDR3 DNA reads TGTGCCAGCAGCCAAGATTCGCAAGCGAGCTCCTACAATGAGCAGTTCTTC.

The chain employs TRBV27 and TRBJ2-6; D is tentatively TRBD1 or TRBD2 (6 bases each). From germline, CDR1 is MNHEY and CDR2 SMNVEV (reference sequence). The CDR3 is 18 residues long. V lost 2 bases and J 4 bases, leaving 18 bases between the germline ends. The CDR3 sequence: CASSLTGTRAGGANVLTF. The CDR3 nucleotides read TGTGCCAGCAGTTTAACAGGGACACGTGCGGGAGGGGCCAACGTCCTGACTTTC.

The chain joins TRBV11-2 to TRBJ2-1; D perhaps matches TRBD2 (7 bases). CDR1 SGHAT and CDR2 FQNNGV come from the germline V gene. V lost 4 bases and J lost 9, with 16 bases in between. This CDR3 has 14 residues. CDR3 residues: CASSSAQGGGEQFF. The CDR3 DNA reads TGTGCCAGCAGCTCGGCCCAAGGGGGGGGTGAGCAGTTCTTC.

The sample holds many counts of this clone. Here the CDR3 reads CASSQDPGTMNTEAFF. CDR3 nucleotide sequence: TGTGCCAGCAGCCAAGATCCGGGGACCATGAACACTGAAGCTTTCTTT. The rearrangement links TRBV4-2 to TRBJ1-1, with a weak D call TRBD1 (5 bases). The CDR3 is 16 amino acids. Trimming removed 0 bases from V and 0 bases from J, with 11 bases in between. The germline CDR1 and CDR2 sequences are LGHNA and YNFKEQ.

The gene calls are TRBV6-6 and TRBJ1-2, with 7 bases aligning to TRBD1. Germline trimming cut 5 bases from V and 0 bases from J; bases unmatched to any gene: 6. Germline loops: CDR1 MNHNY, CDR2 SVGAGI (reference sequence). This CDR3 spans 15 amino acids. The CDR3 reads CASSVKQGTNYGYTF. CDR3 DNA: TGTGCCAGCAGTGTTAAACAGGGGACTAACTATGGCTACACCTTC.

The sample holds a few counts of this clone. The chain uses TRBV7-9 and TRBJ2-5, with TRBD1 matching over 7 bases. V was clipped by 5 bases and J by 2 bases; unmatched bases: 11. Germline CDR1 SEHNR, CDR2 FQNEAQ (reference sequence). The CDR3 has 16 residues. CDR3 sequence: CASSRQPGQLQETQYF. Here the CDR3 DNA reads TGTGCCAGCAGCAGACAACCGGGACAGCTACAAGAGACCCAGTACTTC.

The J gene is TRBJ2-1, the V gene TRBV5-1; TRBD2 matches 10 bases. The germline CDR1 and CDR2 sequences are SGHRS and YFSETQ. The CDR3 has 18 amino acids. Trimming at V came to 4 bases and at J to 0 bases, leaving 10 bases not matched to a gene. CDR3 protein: CASSQPLRLAGSYNEQFF. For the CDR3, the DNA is TGCGCCAGCAGCCAACCCTTACGACTAGCGGGCTCCTACAATGAGCAGTTCTTC.

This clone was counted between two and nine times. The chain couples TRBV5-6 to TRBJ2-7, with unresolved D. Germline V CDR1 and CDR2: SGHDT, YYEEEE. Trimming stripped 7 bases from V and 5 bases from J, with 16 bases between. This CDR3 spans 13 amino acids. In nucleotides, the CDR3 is TGTGCCAGCGGGTATATACTAAGCCACGAGCAGTACTTC. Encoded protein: CASGYILSHEQYF.

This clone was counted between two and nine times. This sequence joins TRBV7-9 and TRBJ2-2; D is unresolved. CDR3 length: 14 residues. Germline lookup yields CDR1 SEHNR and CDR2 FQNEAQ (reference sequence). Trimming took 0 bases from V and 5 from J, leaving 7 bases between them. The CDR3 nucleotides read TGTGCCAGCAGCTTAGCGTCAGTAACCGGGGAGCTGTTTTTT. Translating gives CASSLASVTGELFF.

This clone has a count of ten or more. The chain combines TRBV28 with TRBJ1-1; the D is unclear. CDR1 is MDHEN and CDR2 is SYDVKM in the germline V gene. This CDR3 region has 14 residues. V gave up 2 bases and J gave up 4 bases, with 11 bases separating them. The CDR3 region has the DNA TGTGCCAGCAGTTTAGGAGGTACGGCCACTGAAGCTTTCTTT. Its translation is CASSLGGTATEAFF.

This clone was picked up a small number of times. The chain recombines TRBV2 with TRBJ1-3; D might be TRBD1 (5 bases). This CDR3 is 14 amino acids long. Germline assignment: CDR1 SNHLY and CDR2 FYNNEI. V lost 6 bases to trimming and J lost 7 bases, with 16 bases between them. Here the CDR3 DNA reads TGTGCCAGCAGGGACAACGGACCCGCCAACACCATATATTTT. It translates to CASRDNGPANTIYF.

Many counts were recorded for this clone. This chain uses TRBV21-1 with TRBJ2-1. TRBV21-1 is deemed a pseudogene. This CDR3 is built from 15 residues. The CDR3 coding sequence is TGTGCCAGCAGCAAATTAGGCTACACCTACAATGAGCAGTTCTTC. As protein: CASSKLGYTYNEQFF.

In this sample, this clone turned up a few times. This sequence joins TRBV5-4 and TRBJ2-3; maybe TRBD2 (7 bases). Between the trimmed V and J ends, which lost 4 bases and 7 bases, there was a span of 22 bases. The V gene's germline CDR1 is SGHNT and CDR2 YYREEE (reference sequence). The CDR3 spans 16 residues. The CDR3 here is CASSLGGGVGVNTQYF. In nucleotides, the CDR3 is TGTGCCAGCAGCCTGGGAGGGGGAGTCGGCGTTAATACGCAGTATTTT. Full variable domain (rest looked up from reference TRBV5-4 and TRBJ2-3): ETGVTQSPTHLIKTRGQQVTLRCSSQSGHNTVSWYQQALGQGPQFIFQYYREEENGRGNFPPRFSGLQFPNYSSELNVNALELDDSALYLCASSLGGGVGVNTQYFGPGTRLTVL.